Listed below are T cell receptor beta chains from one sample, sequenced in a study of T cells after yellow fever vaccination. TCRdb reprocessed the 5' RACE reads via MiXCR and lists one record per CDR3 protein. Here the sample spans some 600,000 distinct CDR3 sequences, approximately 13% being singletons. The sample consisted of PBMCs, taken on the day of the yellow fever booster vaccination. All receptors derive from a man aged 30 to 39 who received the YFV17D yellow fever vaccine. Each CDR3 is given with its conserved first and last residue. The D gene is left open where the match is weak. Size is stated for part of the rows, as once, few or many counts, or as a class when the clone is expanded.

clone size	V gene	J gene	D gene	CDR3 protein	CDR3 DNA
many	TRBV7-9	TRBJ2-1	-	CASSAQQGSEQFF	TGTGCCAGCAGCGCTCAACAGGGTAGTGAGCAGTTCTTC
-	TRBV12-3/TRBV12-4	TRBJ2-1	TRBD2	CASRTGTSGIEQFF	TGTGCCAGCAGGACCGGGACTAGCGGGATTGAGCAGTTCTTC
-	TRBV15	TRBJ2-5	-	CATSRGNTGSQETQYF	TGTGCCACCAGCAGAGGGAACACGGGCAGCCAAGAGACCCAGTACTTC
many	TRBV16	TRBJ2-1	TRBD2	CASSHPGLASNEQFF	TGTGCCAGCAGCCATCCGGGACTAGCTTCTAATGAGCAGTTCTTC
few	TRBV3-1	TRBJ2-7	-	CASSPYIGRYEQYF	TGTGCCAGCAGCCCATATATCGGGAGATACGAGCAGTACTTC
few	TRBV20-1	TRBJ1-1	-	CSASVSEAFF	TGCAGTGCTAGTGTTTCTGAAGCTTTCTTT
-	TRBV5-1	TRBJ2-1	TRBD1	CASRPRQGEYNEQFF	TGCGCCAGCAGACCCAGACAGGGGGAGTACAATGAGCAGTTCTTC
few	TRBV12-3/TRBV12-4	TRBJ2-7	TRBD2	CASSFQLAGYEQYF	TGTGCCAGCAGTTTTCAGCTAGCGGGGTACGAGCAGTACTTC
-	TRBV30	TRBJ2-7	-	CAWSVGGHTYEQYF	TGTGCCTGGAGTGTGGGGGGACATACATACGAGCAGTACTTC
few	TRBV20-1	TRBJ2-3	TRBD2	CSAVSFTSGTTDTQYF	TGCAGTGCTGTTTCCTTTACTAGCGGGACCACAGATACGCAGTATTTT
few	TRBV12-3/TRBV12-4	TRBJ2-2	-	CASTRQTDGELFF	TGTGCCAGCACCCGACAGACCGACGGGGAGCTGTTTTTT
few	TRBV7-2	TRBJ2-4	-	CASSPQGVAKNIQYF	TGTGCCAGCAGCCCCCAGGGAGTTGCCAAAAACATTCAGTACTTC
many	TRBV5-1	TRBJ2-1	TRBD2	CASSLAVSSGYNEQFF	TGCGCCAGCAGCTTGGCCGTGTCTAGCGGCTACAATGAGCAGTTCTTC
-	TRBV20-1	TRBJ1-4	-	CSALSEKLFF	TGCAGTGCATTAAGTGAAAAACTGTTTTTT
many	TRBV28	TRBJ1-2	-	CASSLPGYGYTF	TGTGCCAGCAGTTTACCGGGCTATGGCTACACCTTC
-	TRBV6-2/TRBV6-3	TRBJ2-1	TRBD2	CASSQPGLAGSSSYNEQFF	TGTGCCAGCAGCCAGCCGGGACTAGCGGGATCGAGCTCCTACAATGAGCAGTTCTTC
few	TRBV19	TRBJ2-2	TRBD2	CASSIKSGGEGHTGELFF	TGTGCCAGTAGTATAAAATCCGGGGGGGAGGGCCACACCGGGGAGCTGTTTTTT
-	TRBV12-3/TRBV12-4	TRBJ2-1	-	CASSLRLDLYNEQFF	TGTGCCAGCAGTCTCCGACTAGATCTCTACAATGAGCAGTTCTTC
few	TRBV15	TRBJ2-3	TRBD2	CATSGRTSGSPDTQYF	TGTGCCACCAGCGGGAGGACTAGCGGGAGCCCAGATACGCAGTATTTT
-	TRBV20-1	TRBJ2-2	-	CSARQAANTGELFF	TGCAGTGCTAGACAAGCGGCGAACACCGGGGAGCTGTTTTTT
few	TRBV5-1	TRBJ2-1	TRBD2	CASSIAGGSYNEQFF	TGCGCCAGCAGCATAGCGGGAGGATCCTACAATGAGCAGTTCTTC
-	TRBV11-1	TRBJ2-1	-	CASSSGESYNEQFF	TGTGCCAGCAGCTCAGGGGAGTCCTACAATGAGCAGTTCTTC
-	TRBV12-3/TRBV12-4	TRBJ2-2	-	CASSFRTNTGELFF	TGTGCCAGCAGTTTCCGAACGAACACCGGGGAGCTGTTTTTT
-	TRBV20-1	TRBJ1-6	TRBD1	CCARDRGQGTSPLHF	TGCTGTGCTAGAGATCGGGGACAGGGAACTTCACCCCTCCACTTT
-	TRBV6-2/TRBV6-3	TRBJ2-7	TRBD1	CASSYPPGTGNYEQYF	TGTGCCAGCAGTTACCCCCCAGGGACAGGCAACTACGAGCAGTACTTC
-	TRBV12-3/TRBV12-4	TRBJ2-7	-	CASRPGQSWEQYF	TGTGCCAGCAGACCCGGACAGAGCTGGGAGCAGTACTTC
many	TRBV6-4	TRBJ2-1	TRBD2	CASSAASGSNNEQFF	TGTGCCAGCAGTGCTGCTAGCGGGAGTAACAATGAGCAGTTCTTC
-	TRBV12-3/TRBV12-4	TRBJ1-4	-	CASSFSGTGEKLFF	TGTGCCAGCAGTTTCTCCGGGACCGGTGAAAAACTGTTTTTT
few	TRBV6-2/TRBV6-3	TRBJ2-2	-	CASSFGPRTKNTGELFF	TGTGCCAGCAGTTTTGGCCCGAGGACTAAGAACACCGGGGAGCTGTTTTTT
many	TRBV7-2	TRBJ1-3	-	CASSRDSGNTIYF	TGTGCCAGCAGCAGGGATTCTGGAAACACCATATATTTT
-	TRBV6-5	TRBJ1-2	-	CASSTEGGRRGYTF	TGTGCCAGCAGTACCGAAGGGGGGCGGAGGGGCTACACCTTC
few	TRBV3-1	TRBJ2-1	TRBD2	CASRPRGLATEQFF	TGTGCCAGCAGACCAAGGGGACTAGCGACAGAGCAGTTCTTC
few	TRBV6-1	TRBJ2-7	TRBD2	CASRATGLAGRAYEQYF	TGTGCCAGCAGGGCCACGGGACTAGCGGGGCGAGCCTACGAGCAGTACTTC
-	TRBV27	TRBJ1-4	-	CASSLSSHEGRLKEKLFF	TGTGCCAGCAGTTTATCATCCCATGAGGGCCGATTGAAAGAAAAACTGTTTTTT
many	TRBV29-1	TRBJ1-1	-	CSVTRELGTEAFF	TGCAGCGTTACCAGGGAGTTAGGCACTGAAGCTTTCTTT
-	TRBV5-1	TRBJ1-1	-	CASNFWTGTANTEAFF	TGCGCCAGCAACTTTTGGACCGGGACGGCGAACACTGAAGCTTTCTTT
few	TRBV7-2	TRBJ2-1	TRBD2	CASSLGPAGDPYNEQFF	TGTGCCAGCAGCTTAGGTCCAGCGGGAGACCCCTACAATGAGCAGTTCTTC
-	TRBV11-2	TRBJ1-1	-	CASSSRRVAGKSTEAFF	TGTGCCAGCAGCTCCCGGAGGGTGGCGGGAAAAAGCACTGAAGCTTTCTTT
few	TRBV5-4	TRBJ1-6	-	CASSLVGQSNSPLHF	TGTGCCAGCAGCTTGGTTGGGCAGTCAAATTCACCCCTCCACTTT
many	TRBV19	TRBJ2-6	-	CASSWGVGANVLTF	TGTGCCAGTAGTTGGGGTGTTGGGGCCAACGTCCTGACTTTC